These 3 T cell receptor beta chains were all obtained from the same sample, sequenced in a study of T cells in Graves' hyperthyroidism and ophthalmopathy (dated 2019 in TCRdb). The method behind the library was multiplex PCR. TCRdb shows the sequencer as Illumina HiSeq 2000. TCR beta CDR3 regions were amplified from RNA transcripts. A first-round RT-PCR of the TCR CDR3 used the HTBI primer set with the Qiagen OneStep RT-PCR kit. The public sequencing data were trimmed at Q25 with fastp and processed into clonotypes with MiXCR by TCRdb, which kept only in-frame beta chains. Each entry is one CDR3 protein sequence, shown with its most common DNA and genes. The sample profile shows 620,000 or so distinct CDR3 sequences; approximately 15% of them were found once. Jointly, the top ten make up around 13% of the sample. Sequencing was done on a sample of blood. Receptors were obtained from a woman aged 50 to 60 with Graves' ophthalmopathy.

The V and J genes are TRBV28 and TRBJ1-5, with D unresolved. V lost 10 bases, J lost 7 bases, and 14 bases lay in between. From germline, CDR1 is MDHEN and CDR2 SYDVKM. The CDR3 length is 12 residues. CDR3 amino acids: CATNDMGQPQHF. In DNA, the CDR3 is TGTGCCACCAACGACATGGGGCAGCCCCAGCATTTT. Complete variable domain (other parts from reference TRBV28 and TRBJ1-5): DVKVTQSSRYLVKRTGEKVFLECVQDMDHENMFWYRQDPGLGLRLIYFSYDVKMKEKGDIPEGYSVSREKKERFSLILESASTNQTSMYLCATNDMGQPQHFGDGTRLSIL.

This clonotype has a count of ten or more. V and J are TRBV5-1 and TRBJ2-2, with 8 bases fitting TRBD2. Trimming removed 5 bases from V and 1 base from J; junction bases left unmatched: 7. The CDR3 length is 16 residues. Germline V gives CDR1 SGHRS, CDR2 YFSETQ. The CDR3: CASRKSGSQNTGELFF. The CDR3 DNA follows: TGCGCCAGCAGAAAAAGCGGGAGTCAGAACACCGGGGAGCTGTTTTTT.

On this clonotype itself: Since a much larger clone is just one base distant, this may be a read error. The V call is TRBV11-3, the J call TRBJ2-5; TRBD1 matches at 7 bases. Per germline, CDR1 SGHNT and CDR2 YENEEA. CDR3 length equals 15 residues. CDR3 bases: TGTGCCAGCAGCTTGGTGACAGGGTGGCAAGAGACCCGGTACTTC. Its protein product is CASSLVTGWQETRYF.